This T cell receptor (beta chain) was found in a study of read filtering for tumor transcriptome and immune sequencing. Study-level background: RNA-seq yielded only roughly 75 to 1,400 TCR reads, IR-seq about 3.5 to 10.27 million.

CDR1 and CDR2 from the germline V gene are LGHNT and FRNRAP. J was trimmed by 0 bases and V by 6 bases; bases with no gene match: 6. This CDR3 region has 16 residues. This clonotype was picked up many times. Its antigen is not known. Molecular barcoded adaptors covering alpha/delta and beta/gamma chains were used on 400 to 450 ng RNA. One entry per CDR3 protein results from TCRdb running MiXCR on the reads. The sample contains about 58,000 distinct CDR3 sequences, approximately 13% of which appear only once. Study-level findings and limits: Correlation between methods rose after single-read clonotypes were removed.

The TCR originated in a donor aged 40 or older with multiple myeloma. V usage is TRBV12-5 and J usage is TRBJ2-1; 9 bases line up with TRBD2. Sequencing was carried out using a population of CD138-negative cells sorted from bone marrow. This CDR3 is CASGSSGGSSYNEQFF. The CDR3 DNA sequence: TGTGCTAGTGGCTCCAGCGGGGGGTCCTCCTACAATGAGCAGTTCTTC.